This T cell receptor (beta chain) appears in the sequencing data of a study of human T cells and chemical hapten exposure. TCRdb fed the RACE reads into MiXCR, producing one record per CDR3 protein. This repertoire shows some 250,000 distinct CDR3 sequences, around 7% found once; its top ten account for less than 1.5%. Trimming cost V 6 bases and J 4 bases, with 12 bases left between them. Germline V CDR1 and CDR2: MGHRA, YSYEKL. The CDR3 is made up of 13 amino acids. Sample time point: pre-sensitization, week 0. Stated treatment: therapeutic diphenylcyclopropenone sensitization with weekly scalp DPC. This clonotype was recorded a few times.

The sequences come from whole blood, collected in connection with sensitization to the hapten diphenylcyclopropenone (DPC). This rearrangement joins TRBV4-1 to TRBJ1-2; unclear D gene. The TCR comes from a man younger than 35 with alopecia areata. Some clones in this sample may be carry-over from other donors' samples. The CDR3 DNA follows: TGCGCCAGCAGACCGGACGGCCCCTATGGCTACACCTTC. Protein sequence: CASRPDGPYGYTF.